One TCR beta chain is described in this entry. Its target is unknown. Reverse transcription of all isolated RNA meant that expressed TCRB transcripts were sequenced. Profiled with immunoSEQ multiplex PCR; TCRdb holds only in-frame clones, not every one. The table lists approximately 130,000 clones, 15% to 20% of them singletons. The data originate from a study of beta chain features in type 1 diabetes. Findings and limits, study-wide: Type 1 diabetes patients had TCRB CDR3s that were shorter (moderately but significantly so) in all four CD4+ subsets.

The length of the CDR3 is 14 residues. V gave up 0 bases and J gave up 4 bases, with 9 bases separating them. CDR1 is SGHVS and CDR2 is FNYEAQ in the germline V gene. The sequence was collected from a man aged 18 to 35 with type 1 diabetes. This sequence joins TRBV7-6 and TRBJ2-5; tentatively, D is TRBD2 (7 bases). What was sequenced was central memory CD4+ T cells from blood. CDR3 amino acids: CASSLAGGRETQYF. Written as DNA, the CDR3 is TGTGCCAGCAGCTTAGCCGGGGGGCGAGAGACCCAGTACTTC.